The clone carrying this T cell receptor (beta chain) was detected only once. Its antigen is not identified. The source of the sample is a study of cytomegalovirus exposure and HLA in healthy donors. Study-level findings and limits: Reportedly, HLA-A and HLA-B alleles of most subjects were accurately predicted from TCR beta. What a later analysis showed was that several of the most significant clusters appeared linked to common viral pathogens.

V shed 5 bases and J shed 13 bases, with 20 bases lying between them. This CDR3 comprises 13 residues. Germline V lookup: CDR1 SGHTA, CDR2 FQGNSA. 13 Jbeta primers and 60 Vbeta primers were used for the PCR. Per the authors' pipeline: In a later analysis, of 84 million or so unique beta chains, 9 million to 11 million appeared in at least two donors. TCRdb's table, derived via immunoSEQ multiplex PCR, lists solely in-frame clones and lacks some. D and trimming were read from the DNA, whereas the V and J calls and clone size are those reported in that table. The sample shows 90,000 to 95,000 clones, around 78% of them seen only once.

This receptor was obtained from a man aged 25 to 40 in good health and CMV-seronegative. The rearrangement uses TRBV7-2 and TRBJ1-2, with a tentative D call TRBD1 (5 bases). The specimen was PBMCs. The CDR3 here is CASSQESGGPLTF. The CDR3 DNA is TGTGCCAGCAGCCAAGAATCGGGGGGACCGCTCACCTTC.